The next 5 T cell receptor beta chains were all read from a single sample in a study of Tregs in tolerant kidney transplant recipients. Measured with immunoSEQ multiplex PCR; TCRdb has only the in-frame clones, and not every one. Seen here are some 88,000 clones, roughly 92% observed once, and the top ten hold 4.5% to 5%. Sequenced material: CD8+ T cells from blood. Receptors originate from a human donor in good health.

As DNA, the CDR3 is TGTGCCAGCAGCGGACGGAACTACTCCTACGAGCAGTACTTC. It translates to CASSGRNYSYEQYF. The V gene is TRBV21-1, the J gene TRBJ2-7. TRBV21-1 is recorded as a pseudogene. The CDR3 has 14 amino acids.

The rearrangement uses TRBV30 and TRBJ2-7, with D unresolved. CDR3 length equals 15 residues. Germline CDR1 GTSNPN, CDR2 SVGIG (reference sequence). The V end lost 4 bases, the J end lost 0 bases, and 16 bases lay between the germline ends. CDR3 in amino acids: CAWIPGLRSSYEQYF. CDR3 in DNA: TGTGCCTGGATCCCTGGGCTAAGGAGCTCCTACGAGCAGTACTTC.

The chain recombines TRBV15 with TRBJ2-1; 8 nucleotides align to TRBD2. This CDR3 is 14 amino acids long. V gave up 1 base and J gave up 8 bases; unmatched junction bases: 4. Germline lookup yields CDR1 LNHNV and CDR2 YYDKDF (reference sequence). This CDR3 reads CATSRVAGIYEQFF. CDR3 DNA: TGTGCCACCAGCAGAGTAGCGGGAATATATGAGCAGTTCTTC. Full variable domain (outside the CDR3, taken from reference TRBV15 and TRBJ2-1): DAMVIQNPRYQVTQFGKPVTLSCSQTLNHNVMYWYQQKSSQAPKLLFHYYDKDFNNEADTPDNFQSRRPNTSFCFLDIRSPGLGDTAMYLCATSRVAGIYEQFFGPGTRLTVL.

V is TRBV18 and J is TRBJ2-5; D tentatively reads TRBD1 or TRBD2 (5 bases each). This CDR3 is 15 amino acids long. Trimming pared 2 bases from V and 0 bases from J, leaving 10 bases between. CDR1 KGHSH and CDR2 LQKENI come from the germline V gene. The CDR3 nucleotides are TGTGCCAGCTCACCAGGGGCGGGCTACCAAGAGACCCAGTACTTC. It codes for CASSPGAGYQETQYF. Full variable domain (outside the CDR3, taken from reference TRBV18 and TRBJ2-5): NAGVMQNPRHLVRRRGQEARLRCSPMKGHSHVYWYRQLPEEGLKFMVYLQKENIIDESGMPKERFSAEFPKEGPSILRIQQVVRGDSAAYFCASSPGAGYQETQYFGPGTRLLVL.

The rearrangement links TRBV6-5 to TRBJ2-3, with D maybe TRBD1 (6 bases). Trimming removed 4 bases from V and 4 bases from J, with 12 bases in between. The CDR3 has 14 residues. Looked up from germline, CDR1 is MNHEY and CDR2 is SVGAGI. CDR3 sequence (DNA): TGTGCCAGCAGTTTAGCACAGGGTTCAGATACGCAGTATTTT. Translated, it gives CASSLAQGSDTQYF.